This T cell receptor (beta chain) was documented in a study of T cells in localized non-small cell lung cancer. This CDR3 has 18 residues. Germline CDR1 reads LNHDA; CDR2 reads SQIVND (reference sequence). Germline trimming cut 7 bases from V and 2 bases from J; bases unmatched to any gene: 14. Study conclusions and caveats: Heterogeneity cannot be ruled out, as sequencing used one tumor region only. There was higher T cell clonality in uninvolved adjacent lung than in tumor, and it was highest there.

Adjacent lung lacking atypia came from at least 2 cm beyond the tumor margin. A note on this clone: Its antigen is unidentified.

Clones were sequenced by immunoSEQ multiplex PCR, and TCRdb holds only the in-frame ones, with some missing. The repertoire includes approximately 1,600 clones, 20% to 25% of them detected once, and about 11% sits in the top ten. This TCR was sampled from a male donor aged 60 or over with stage I lung adenocarcinoma. The genes are TRBV19 and TRBJ2-3, with TRBD2 matching over 11 bases. This specimen was normal lung tissue next to the tumor, taken before any cancer treatment. DNA of the CDR3: TGTGCCAGTACCATAGGCCCGACTAGCGGGGAATCCACAGATACGCAGTATTTT. Protein sequence: CASTIGPTSGESTDTQYF.